This T cell receptor beta chain emerged from a study of shared clonotypes between healthy human individuals. As concerns this clone: Antigen: not known.

V was clipped by 6 bases and J by 7 bases, with 15 bases between them. The CDR3 consists of 13 residues. Germline loops: CDR1 MDHEN, CDR2 SYDVKM. At a deep level, the assay was run. The data were produced by immunoSEQ multiplex PCR, yet TCRdb's version contains in-frame clones alone and is incomplete. The sample has 180,000 or so clones, 90% to 95% seen once. Findings and caveats of the study: Between a handful of donors, naive CD4 clonotypes were shared at a level of roughly 5.5%. Non-shared clonotypes had lower generation probabilities than those shared by all four donors.

The rearrangement joins TRBV28 to TRBJ1-2, with D maybe TRBD1 (6 bases). The sequenced sample consisted of naive CD4+ T cells sorted from blood. Indicated subset: CD45RA+ positively selected. The sequence came from a woman aged 25 to 39 in good health. In DNA, the CDR3 is TGTGCCAGCAGACTAACAGGGATTCCTGGCTACACCTTC. This codes for CASRLTGIPGYTF.